This T cell receptor (beta chain) was found in a study of blood T cell repertoires in COVID-19. As for the study in general: Nucleic acid was either cDNA or gDNA, and it came from T cells, B-cell-depleted T cells, or PBMCs.

The CDR3 length is 16 residues. Germline V gene data show CDR1 as KGHDR and CDR2 as SFDVKD. The V and J ends lost 6 bases and 4 bases respectively, with 20 bases between them. Sequencing used immunoSEQ multiplex PCR; TCRdb keeps in-frame clones, though not all of them. The sample consists of approximately 90,000 clones, about nine tenths of them appearing once. The J gene is TRBJ1-2, the V gene TRBV24-1; no clear D gene. The sample taken for sequencing was peripheral blood. The source is a man aged 60-69 years with acute or convalescent COVID-19. The CDR3 sequence: CATSPLPPQHPYGYTF. CDR3 sequence (DNA): TGTGCCACCAGTCCCCTACCCCCACAGCACCCCTATGGCTACACCTTC.